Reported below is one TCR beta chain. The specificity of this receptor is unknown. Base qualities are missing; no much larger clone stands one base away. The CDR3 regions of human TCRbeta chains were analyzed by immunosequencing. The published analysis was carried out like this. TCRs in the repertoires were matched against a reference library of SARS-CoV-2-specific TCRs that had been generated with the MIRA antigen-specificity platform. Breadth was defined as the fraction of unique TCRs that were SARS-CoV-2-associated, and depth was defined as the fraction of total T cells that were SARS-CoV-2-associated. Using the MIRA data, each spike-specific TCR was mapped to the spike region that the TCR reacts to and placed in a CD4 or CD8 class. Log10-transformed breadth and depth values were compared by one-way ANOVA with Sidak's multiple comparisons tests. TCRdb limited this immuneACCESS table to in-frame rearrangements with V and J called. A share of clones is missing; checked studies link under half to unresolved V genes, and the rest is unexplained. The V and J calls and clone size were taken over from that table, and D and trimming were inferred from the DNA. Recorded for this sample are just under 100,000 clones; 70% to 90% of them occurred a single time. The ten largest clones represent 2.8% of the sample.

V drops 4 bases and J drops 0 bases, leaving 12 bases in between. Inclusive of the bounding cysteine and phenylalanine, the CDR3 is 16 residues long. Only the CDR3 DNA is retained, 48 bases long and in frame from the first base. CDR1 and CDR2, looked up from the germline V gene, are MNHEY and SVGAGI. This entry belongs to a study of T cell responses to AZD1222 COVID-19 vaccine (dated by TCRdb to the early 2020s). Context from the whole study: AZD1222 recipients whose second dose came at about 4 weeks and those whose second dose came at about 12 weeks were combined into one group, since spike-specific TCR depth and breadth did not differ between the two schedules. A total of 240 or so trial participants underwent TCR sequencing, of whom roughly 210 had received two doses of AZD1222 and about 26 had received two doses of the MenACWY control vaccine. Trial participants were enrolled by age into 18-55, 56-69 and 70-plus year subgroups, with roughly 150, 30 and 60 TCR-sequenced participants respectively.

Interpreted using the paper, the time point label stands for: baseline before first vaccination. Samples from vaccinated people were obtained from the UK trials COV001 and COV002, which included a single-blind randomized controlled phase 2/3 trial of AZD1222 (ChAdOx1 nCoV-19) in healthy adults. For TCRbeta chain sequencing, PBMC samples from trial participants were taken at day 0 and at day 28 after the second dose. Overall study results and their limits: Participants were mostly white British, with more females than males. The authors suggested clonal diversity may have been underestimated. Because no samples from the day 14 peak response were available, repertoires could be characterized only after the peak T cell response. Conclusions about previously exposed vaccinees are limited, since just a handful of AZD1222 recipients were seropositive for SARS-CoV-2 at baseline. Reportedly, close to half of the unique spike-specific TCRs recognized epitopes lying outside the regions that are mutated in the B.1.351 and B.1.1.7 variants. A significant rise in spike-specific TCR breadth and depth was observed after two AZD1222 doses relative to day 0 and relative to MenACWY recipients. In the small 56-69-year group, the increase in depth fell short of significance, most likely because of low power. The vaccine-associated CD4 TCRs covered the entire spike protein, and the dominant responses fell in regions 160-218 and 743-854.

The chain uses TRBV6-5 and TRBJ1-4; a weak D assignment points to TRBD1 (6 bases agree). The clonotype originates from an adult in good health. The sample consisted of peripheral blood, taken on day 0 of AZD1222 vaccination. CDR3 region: CASSSTGTATNEKLFF. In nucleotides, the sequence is TGTGCCAGCAGTTCCACAGGGACCGCAACTAATGAAAAACTGTTTTTT.